What follows are 25 T cell receptor beta chains derived from one specimen sequenced in a study of graft-versus-host responses after intestinal transplantation. Antigen specificity for these receptors is unknown. This table comes from immunoSEQ multiplex PCR, and its TCRdb copy is limited to in-frame clones, with some not included. The table includes 75,000 to 90,000 clones, approximately 91% detected once. This specimen was unstimulated CD4+ T cells sorted from spleen or lymph node cells, taken before intestinal transplant. All receptors derive from a human donor who received an intestinal transplant.

The V call is TRBV6-1, the J call TRBJ2-2, with D possibly being TRBD2 (7 bases). The CDR3 is 13 amino acids. CDR1 MNHNS and CDR2 SASEGT come from the germline V gene. V lost 7 bases and J 6 bases, leaving 12 bases between the germline ends. The CDR3, as DNA: TGTGCCAGCAAGGGCGGGGGCTCCGGGGAGCTGTTTTTT. It encodes CASKGGGSGELFF.

The chain recombines TRBV10-1 with TRBJ2-7; D is perhaps TRBD1 (5 bases). Germline V lookup: CDR1 WNHNN, CDR2 SYGVQD (reference sequence). The length of the CDR3 is 16 residues. The germline V and J ends were trimmed by 0 bases and 6 bases, with 18 bases remaining between them. CDR3 region: CASSESEFGRVGEQYF. The CDR3 nucleotides are TGCGCCAGCAGTGAGTCGGAGTTCGGCAGGGTAGGCGAGCAGTACTTC.

The chain combines TRBV5-1 with TRBJ2-5; 14 nucleotides agree with TRBD2. The junction had 9 bases not matched to a gene; V was cut back by 5 bases and J by 3 bases. The CDR3 has 17 amino acids. CDR1 is SGHRS and CDR2 is YFSETQ in the germline V gene. CDR3 DNA sequence: TGCGCCAGCAGTCTGAACGGACTAGCGGGGGGTGAAGAGACCCAGTACTTC. Translating it yields CASSLNGLAGGEETQYF.

V and J are TRBV6-1 and TRBJ1-2; 7 bases fit TRBD1. Germline CDR1 reads MNHNS; CDR2 reads SASEGT. CDR3 length equals 14 residues. V shed 5 bases and J 2 bases; nucleotides not matched to a gene: 5. CDR3 amino acids: CASSMTGTNYGYTF. The CDR3 DNA sequence: TGTGCCAGCAGTATGACAGGGACCAACTATGGCTACACCTTC.

The gene calls are TRBV7-3 and TRBJ2-2, with 7 bases lining up with TRBD2. V shed 2 bases and J 1 base; nucleotides not matched to a gene: 7. This CDR3 comprises 17 residues. Germline V gene lookup returns CDR1 SGHTA and CDR2 FQGTGA. The CDR3 sequence is CASSLAPAGMNTGELFF. In nucleotides, the CDR3 is TGTGCCAGCAGCTTAGCCCCAGCGGGGATGAACACCGGGGAGCTGTTTTTT. Full variable domain (outside the CDR3, taken from reference TRBV7-3 and TRBJ2-2): GAGVSQTPSNKVTEKGKYVELRCDPISGHTALYWYRQSLGQGPEFLIYFQGTGAADDSGLPNDRFFAVRPEGSVSTLKIQRTERGDSAVYLCASSLAPAGMNTGELFFGEGSRLTVL.

The rearrangement joins TRBV11-2 to TRBJ1-1; D gene unclear. Trimming removed 5 bases from V and 1 base from J, with 14 bases in between. Germline CDR1 reads SGHAT; CDR2 reads FQNNGV. The CDR3 totals 15 residues. CDR3 region: CASSTRVAKNTEAFF. The CDR3 nucleotides read TGTGCCAGCAGCACCCGTGTAGCTAAGAACACTGAAGCTTTCTTT.

The gene calls are TRBV18 and TRBJ2-7; TRBD2 matches at 8 bases. This CDR3 is 13 amino acids long. Per the germline V gene, CDR1 is KGHSH and CDR2 is LQKENI. With 4 bases clipped from V and 3 bases from J, the junction kept 2 bases outside the gene matches. Written as DNA, the CDR3 is TGTGCCAGCTCACGCGGGGGGAACTACGAGCAGTACTTC. It is translated as CASSRGGNYEQYF. The full variable domain, rest sourced from reference TRBV18 and TRBJ2-7, is NAGVMQNPRHLVRRRGQEARLRCSPMKGHSHVYWYRQLPEEGLKFMVYLQKENIIDESGMPKERFSAEFPKEGPSILRIQQVVRGDSAAYFCASSRGGNYEQYFGPGTRLTVT.

This sequence joins TRBV14 and TRBJ2-1, with TRBD1 as a possible D gene (6 bases). This CDR3 contains 15 residues. Deletions cut 5 bases from V and 2 bases from J, with 13 bases between. Germline CDR1 and CDR2: SGHDN and FVKESK. The CDR3 protein is CASSKRQGPYNEQFF. The CDR3 DNA sequence: TGTGCCAGCAGCAAACGGCAGGGGCCCTACAATGAGCAGTTCTTC.

J is TRBJ2-3 and V is TRBV10-3; 9 bases are a match to TRBD2. Germline trimming cut 6 bases from V and 6 bases from J; bases unmatched to any gene: 16. Germline V gives CDR1 ENHRY, CDR2 SYGVKD. This CDR3 has 17 amino acids. CDR3 residues: CAIRTVSGRALTDTQYF. The CDR3 DNA reads as TGTGCCATCAGGACCGTTAGCGGGAGAGCCCTCACGGATACGCAGTATTTT.

This chain links TRBV9 with TRBJ2-5, with 7 bases matching TRBD2. The CDR3 is 16 residues long. Germline lookup yields CDR1 SGDLS and CDR2 YYNGEE. The junction had 6 bases not matched to a gene; V was cut back by 0 bases and J by 1 base. The CDR3 spells CASSVAGGRPQETQYF. In DNA form, the CDR3 reads TGTGCCAGCAGCGTAGCTGGCGGGAGACCCCAAGAGACCCAGTACTTC. The complete variable domain, with remaining parts taken from reference TRBV9 and TRBJ2-5, reads DSGVTQTPKHLITATGQRVTLRCSPRSGDLSVYWYQQSLDQGLQFLIQYYNGEERAKGNILERFSAQQFPDLHSELNLSSLELGDSALYFCASSVAGGRPQETQYFGPGTRLLVL.

The chain carries TRBV6-1 and TRBJ2-7, with a tentative D call TRBD2 (5 bases). Deletions cut 8 bases from V and 3 bases from J, with 17 bases between. Germline V gene data show CDR1 as MNHNS and CDR2 as SASEGT. The CDR3 is made up of 14 amino acids. The CDR3 bases are TGTGCCAGCTTCCCGGGGATGAGTCTCTACGAGCAGTACTTC. Its translation: CASFPGMSLYEQYF.

The sample holds a few counts of this clone. The chain links TRBV5-1 to TRBJ2-1, with 10 bases lining up with TRBD2. Unmatched junction bases numbered 7, after V lost 9 bases and J lost 1 base. From germline, CDR1 is SGHRS and CDR2 YFSETQ. There are 15 residues in the CDR3. The CDR3 loop reads CATREREGSYNEQFF. In DNA form, the CDR3 reads TGCGCCACTCGCGAGCGGGAGGGTTCCTACAATGAGCAGTTCTTC.

The J gene is TRBJ1-6, the V gene TRBV30, with D hard to call. V was clipped by 2 bases and J by 9 bases, with 11 bases between them. The CDR3 totals 13 residues. Germline V gene sequence: CDR1 GTSNPN, CDR2 SVGIG (reference sequence). The CDR3 here is CAWSPTWSSPLHF. CDR3 in DNA: TGTGCCTGGAGTCCAACTTGGAGTTCACCCCTCCACTTT.

This rearrangement joins TRBV7-2 to TRBJ2-3; 12 nucleotides agree with TRBD1. The CDR3 extends over 15 amino acids. V trimming: 5 bases; J trimming: 4 bases; junction bases outside the gene matches: 4. The germline V gene has CDR1 SGHTA and CDR2 FQGNSA. The CDR3: CASSPGQGAADTQYF. In nucleotides, the CDR3 is TGTGCCAGCAGCCCGGGACAGGGGGCAGCAGATACGCAGTATTTT.

The V gene is TRBV9, the J gene TRBJ2-7; 10 positions match TRBD1. Trimming cost V 0 bases and J 6 bases; bases outside gene matches: 12. Per germline, CDR1 SGDLS and CDR2 YYNGEE. This CDR3 has 17 amino acids. CDR3: CASSVVFWRQGAGEQYF. CDR3 DNA: TGTGCCAGCAGCGTAGTATTTTGGCGACAGGGGGCTGGCGAGCAGTACTTC.

The V and J genes are TRBV27 and TRBJ2-5, with 9 bases matching TRBD2. V lost 3 bases to trimming and J lost 5 bases; unmatched junction nucleotides: 7. The CDR3 runs to 15 residues. The germline gives CDR1 MNHEY, CDR2 SMNVEV (reference sequence). Here the CDR3 DNA reads TGTGCCAGCAGTTTCACGGGACTAGCACGGGAGACCCAGTACTTC. Protein: CASSFTGLARETQYF.

V is TRBV28 and J is TRBJ1-2; D not certain. There are 12 residues in the CDR3. Germline loops: CDR1 MDHEN, CDR2 SYDVKM. The ends were cut back, 7 bases at V and 6 bases at J, with 12 bases in the middle. The CDR3 here is CASTTEGDGYTF. The CDR3 DNA sequence: TGTGCCAGCACGACCGAGGGCGATGGCTACACCTTC.

The chain combines TRBV10-3 with TRBJ2-3, with a possible D match to TRBD1 (6 bases). The CDR3 has 13 amino acids. CDR1 and CDR2 (germline): ENHRY, SYGVKD. With 6 bases removed from V and 2 bases from J, the gap between germline ends came to 9 bases. The CDR3 here is CAIRDRHTDTQYF. In DNA, the CDR3 is TGTGCCATCAGGGACAGACACACAGATACGCAGTATTTT.

The V gene is TRBV5-4, the J gene TRBJ1-5, with 7 nucleotides matching TRBD1. The germline gives CDR1 SGHNT, CDR2 YYREEE (reference sequence). CDR3 length equals 13 residues. The trim removed 1 base at V and 6 bases at J, leaving 1 base unmatched. The CDR3 sequence: CASSLQGGQPQHF. DNA for the CDR3: TGTGCCAGCAGCTTGCAGGGGGGTCAGCCCCAGCATTTT.

The V call is TRBV25-1, the J call TRBJ2-1; 10 bases match TRBD2. The CDR3 covers 15 residues. The junction had 5 bases not matched to a gene; V was cut back by 4 bases and J by 5 bases. The germline gives CDR1 MGHDK, CDR2 SYGVNS. CDR3 nucleotides: TGTGCCAGCAGTGGGACTAGCGGTTGGGACAATGAGCAGTTCTTC. Translation gives CASSGTSGWDNEQFF.

The gene calls are TRBV7-8 and TRBJ2-5; 12 bases are a match to TRBD2. Germline V CDR1 and CDR2: SGHVS, FQNEAQ. This CDR3 region has 16 residues. The V segment lost 7 bases and the J segment 1 base; nucleotides outside the gene matches: 7. The CDR3 region is CASTRTSGIPQETQYF. CDR3 in DNA: TGTGCCAGCACACGGACTAGCGGGATACCCCAAGAGACCCAGTACTTC.

A word on this clone: The CDR3 ends on some other residue instead of the conserved phenylalanine or tryptophan, so this is likely a read error. The CDR3 region has the DNA TGTGCCACCAGCAGGGGAGGACAGGGAAGTCTACGAGCTTTCTCT. Protein sequence: CATSRGGQGSLRAFS. The genes are TRBV15 and TRBJ1-1; TRBD1 agrees at 8 bases. CDR1 and CDR2 from the germline V gene are LNHNV and YYDKDF (reference sequence). Trimming removed 3 bases from V and 10 bases from J; junction bases left unmatched: 13. CDR3 size: 15 residues.

This chain links TRBV6-1 with TRBJ1-4; weak D call: TRBD1 (6 bases). This CDR3 has 15 amino acids. V dropped 6 bases and J dropped 8 bases, with 19 bases sitting between them. Germline V gives CDR1 MNHNS, CDR2 SASEGT. CDR3 protein: CASSLTGIKGEKLFF. The CDR3 DNA sequence: TGTGCCAGCAGCCTCACAGGGATCAAAGGGGAAAAACTGTTTTTT.

The chain employs TRBV5-4 and TRBJ2-3; 7 bases fit TRBD2. V shed 0 bases, J shed 5 bases, and the junction held 9 bases outside the gene matches. The CDR3 is made up of 16 amino acids. CDR1 is SGHNT, CDR2 YYREEE, per germline (reference sequence). The CDR3 sequence: CASSLERDGSGDTQYF. The DNA of the CDR3 is TGTGCCAGCAGCTTGGAGCGGGATGGGTCAGGAGATACGCAGTATTTT.

In this sample, this clone is medium-sized. The rearrangement uses TRBV4-2 and TRBJ2-7; a weak D match, TRBD2 (6 bases). Germline assignment: CDR1 LGHNA and CDR2 YNFKEQ. V was clipped by 0 bases and J by 0 bases, with 12 bases between them. CDR3 size: 16 residues. In nucleotides, the CDR3 is TGTGCCAGCAGCCAAGATGTGGGCGGGGCCTCCTACGAGCAGTACTTC. It is translated as CASSQDVGGASYEQYF.